This T cell receptor (beta chain) appears in the sequencing data of a study of shared clonotypes between healthy human individuals. Naivety among CD8 cells was defined by CD45RO negativity and positive CCR7 selection, thereby excluding terminally differentiated effector memory CD45RA+ cells. Assay used: immunoSEQ multiplex PCR; TCRdb lists only in-frame clones, some missing. The data contain roughly 890,000 clones, 80% to 95% of them singletons. Trimming cost V 4 bases and J 4 bases, with 16 bases left between them. Per the germline V gene, CDR1 is SGHNT and CDR2 is YYREEE (reference sequence). The CDR3 runs to 15 residues.

The V and J genes are TRBV5-4 and TRBJ2-3, with D perhaps TRBD1 (6 bases). The sample comprised naive CD8+ T cells sorted from blood. The source of this sequence is a young man in good health. CDR3 bases: TGTGCCAGCAGCCCCCGGGACATTGGGCCAGATACGCAGTATTTT. Its translation is CASSPRDIGPDTQYF.